Listed below are T cell receptor beta chains from one sample, sequenced in a study of blood T cell repertoires in COVID-19. Profiling relied on immunoSEQ multiplex PCR, and the TCRdb table lists in-frame clones only, not all of them. The sample lists approximately 230,000 clones, around 88% seen once, with 1.2% to 1.5% in the top ten. The sample was peripheral blood. Receptors originate from a man aged 80 or over with acute or convalescent COVID-19. Each CDR3 is given with its conserved first and last residue. Fields, in order: clone size, J gene, D gene, V gene, CDR3 protein, CDR3 DNA. A D gene is named only where the DNA matches it firmly. Rows may omit the clone size; those that give it use once, few, many or a size class.

clone_size: -
j_call: TRBJ1-2
d_call: TRBD1
v_call: TRBV29-1
cdr3_aa: CSVEPGGSWGYTF
cdr3_nt: TGCAGCGTTGAACCAGGGGGCTCTTGGGGCTACACCTTC

clone_size: -
j_call: TRBJ2-3
d_call: -
v_call: TRBV19
cdr3_aa: CASSTAIRYSTDTQYF
cdr3_nt: TGTGCCAGTAGTACTGCGATCCGATACAGCACAGATACGCAGTATTTT

clone_size: -
j_call: TRBJ1-4
d_call: -
v_call: TRBV7-2
cdr3_aa: CASSLVADEKLFF
cdr3_nt: TGTGCCAGCAGCTTAGTGGCCGATGAAAAACTGTTTTTT

clone_size: once
j_call: TRBJ2-3
d_call: -
v_call: TRBV24-1
cdr3_aa: CATSVGTGVTDTQYF
cdr3_nt: TGTGCCACCAGTGTAGGCACGGGGGTCACAGATACGCAGTATTTT

clone_size: -
j_call: TRBJ1-5
d_call: -
v_call: TRBV7-2
cdr3_aa: CASSLTTAFSNQPQHF
cdr3_nt: TGTGCCAGCAGCTTAACGACAGCCTTTAGCAATCAGCCCCAGCATTTT

clone_size: -
j_call: TRBJ2-7
d_call: TRBD2
v_call: TRBV28
cdr3_aa: CASRQPGLVVDEQYF
cdr3_nt: TGTGCCAGCAGGCAACCGGGACTAGTAGTCGACGAGCAGTACTTC

clone_size: -
j_call: TRBJ1-6
d_call: -
v_call: TRBV6-5
cdr3_aa: CASIAGIYNSPLHF
cdr3_nt: TGTGCCAGCATTGCCGGGATCTATAATTCACCCCTCCACTTT

clone_size: -
j_call: TRBJ1-1
d_call: -
v_call: TRBV19
cdr3_aa: CASSHRRNTEAFF
cdr3_nt: TGTGCCAGTAGCCACAGGCGGAACACTGAAGCTTTCTTT

clone_size: once
j_call: TRBJ2-1
d_call: -
v_call: TRBV6-2/TRBV6-3
cdr3_aa: CASSYWGDSYNEQFF
cdr3_nt: TGTGCCAGCAGTTACTGGGGGGACAGCTACAATGAGCAGTTCTTC

clone_size: -
j_call: TRBJ2-2
d_call: TRBD1
v_call: TRBV24-1
cdr3_aa: CATSDPGTGGSYTGELFF
cdr3_nt: TGTGCCACCAGTGATCCCGGGACAGGTGGGTCGTACACCGGGGAGCTGTTTTTT

clone_size: -
j_call: TRBJ2-3
d_call: -
v_call: TRBV27
cdr3_aa: CASSSFSSGFTDTQYF
cdr3_nt: TGTGCCAGCAGTTCGTTTTCTTCGGGTTTCACAGATACGCAGTATTTT

clone_size: -
j_call: TRBJ2-3
d_call: TRBD2
v_call: TRBV3-1/TRBV3-2
cdr3_aa: CASSQEPSGVDTQYF
cdr3_nt: TGTGCCAGCAGCCAAGAGCCCAGCGGGGTTGATACGCAGTATTTT

clone_size: -
j_call: TRBJ2-2
d_call: TRBD1
v_call: TRBV7-9
cdr3_aa: CASSPRTGNTGELFF
cdr3_nt: TGTGCCAGCAGCCCCCGGACAGGCAACACCGGGGAGCTGTTTTTT

clone_size: -
j_call: TRBJ2-7
d_call: -
v_call: TRBV20-1
cdr3_aa: CSAAPGHEQYF
cdr3_nt: TGCAGTGCGGCCCCAGGCCACGAGCAGTACTTC

clone_size: -
j_call: TRBJ1-1
d_call: TRBD1
v_call: TRBV29-1
cdr3_aa: CSVGEGATEAFF
cdr3_nt: TGCAGCGTTGGAGAGGGGGCCACTGAAGCTTTCTTT